The 30 T cell receptor beta chains reported below all come from one sample, sequenced in a study of T cell clones after liver transplantation. The data were produced by immunoSEQ multiplex PCR, yet TCRdb's version contains in-frame clones alone and is incomplete. The table includes 50,000 or so clones, roughly 74% detected once. Sequenced material: CD4+ T cells from blood, taken approximately 52 months after liver transplant. These receptor sequences come from a human patient who received a liver transplant. The graft donor may have contributed some T cells.

The gene calls are TRBV5-4 and TRBJ2-1; D remains ambiguous. Trimming removed 1 base at V and 5 bases at J, with 16 bases between. The CDR3 is made up of 16 amino acids. Germline V gene data show CDR1 as SGHNT and CDR2 as YYREEE (reference sequence). DNA for the CDR3: TGTGCCAGCAGCTTGCCCCTGGGCGGCGCCCACAATGAGCAGTTCTTC. The encoded protein is CASSLPLGGAHNEQFF.

This chain uses TRBV10-2 with TRBJ2-3; D ambiguous. Trimming shortened V by 6 bases and J by 0 bases, and 10 bases separated the two germline ends. The CDR3 loop spans 14 amino acids. CDR1 is WSHSY and CDR2 is SAAADI in the germline V gene. The CDR3 DNA sequence: TGCGCCAGCAGGAAGGGAACTAGCACAGATACGCAGTATTTT. The encoded protein is CASRKGTSTDTQYF.

Only one count was recorded for this clone. The rearrangement links TRBV19 to TRBJ1-5, with 7 bases aligning to TRBD1. This CDR3 has 15 amino acids. Per the germline V gene, CDR1 is LNHDA and CDR2 is SQIVND (reference sequence). V lost 5 bases and J lost 3; bases outside the gene matches: 7. CDR3: CASSPGTANNQPQHF. The CDR3 coding sequence is TGTGCCAGTAGTCCCGGGACAGCCAACAATCAGCCCCAGCATTTT.

This rearrangement joins TRBV7-2 to TRBJ1-4; 8 positions match TRBD1. Germline V gives CDR1 SGHTA, CDR2 FQGNSA. The J segment lost 7 bases and the V segment lost 3 bases, leaving 4 bases of the junction unmatched. The CDR3 length is 14 residues. CDR3 coding DNA: TGTGCCAGCAGCTTTCAGGGGGCGAGTGAAAAACTGTTTTTT. This gives the protein CASSFQGASEKLFF.

V gene TRBV5-4 combines with J gene TRBJ1-1, with D tentatively TRBD1 (5 bases). Germline V lookup: CDR1 SGHNT, CDR2 YYREEE (reference sequence). With 4 bases removed from V and 5 bases from J, the gap between germline ends came to 18 bases. The CDR3 spans 15 residues. The CDR3 coding sequence is TGTGCCAGCAGCCGGGACTGGGGGGTTGAGACTGAAGCTTTCTTT. Residues: CASSRDWGVETEAFF.

Many counts were recorded for this clone. The rearrangement links TRBV30 to TRBJ1-1; no definite D call. The CDR3 is made up of 11 amino acids. The germline gives CDR1 GTSNPN, CDR2 SVGIG (reference sequence). V lost 0 bases and J 7 bases, leaving 6 bases between the germline ends. CDR3 DNA: TGTGCCTGGAGTGTAAAAGTTGAAGCTTTCTTT. Amino acid sequence: CAWSVKVEAFF.

The chain joins TRBV6-1 to TRBJ1-2; D not resolved. V was trimmed by 0 bases and J by 1 base, leaving 12 bases between them. Germline CDR1 and CDR2: MNHNS and SASEGT. The CDR3 length is 16 residues. The CDR3 coding sequence is TGTGCCAGCAGTGAAGCGGGAGCAGGACTTAACTATGGCTACACCTTC. Its translation: CASSEAGAGLNYGYTF.

J is TRBJ2-3 and V is TRBV7-3, with D possibly being TRBD2 (6 bases). This CDR3 has 15 residues. V was shortened by 4 bases and J by 5 bases, with 16 bases between the two germline ends. CDR1 is SGHTA and CDR2 is FQGTGA in the germline V gene. For the CDR3, the DNA is TGTGCCAGCAGCTCGGCGGGGATAAGGGGAGATACGCAGTATTTT. It translates to CASSSAGIRGDTQYF.

This chain joins TRBV6-6 and TRBJ2-5, with TRBD2 matching 10 bases. The germline V gene encodes CDR1 MNHNY and CDR2 SVGAGI (reference sequence). The CDR3 is made up of 16 amino acids. V was pared by 5 bases and J by 2 bases, with 8 bases of the junction left unmatched. The CDR3 sequence is CASSRLAGGKQETQYF. CDR3 nucleotides: TGTGCCAGCAGTCGATTAGCGGGGGGAAAACAAGAGACCCAGTACTTC.

The chain employs TRBV9 and TRBJ1-1; D not certain. Germline-derived CDR1 and CDR2 are SGDLS and YYNGEE. V was clipped by 3 bases and J by 3 bases, with 21 bases between them. The CDR3 totals 17 residues. CDR3 in amino acids: CASSDGPRGPEDTEAFF. For the CDR3, the DNA is TGTGCCAGCAGCGATGGTCCCCGCGGACCCGAGGACACTGAAGCTTTCTTT. The full variable domain, with the rest looked up from reference TRBV9 and TRBJ1-1, is DSGVTQTPKHLITATGQRVTLRCSPRSGDLSVYWYQQSLDQGLQFLIQYYNGEERAKGNILERFSAQQFPDLHSELNLSSLELGDSALYFCASSDGPRGPEDTEAFFGQGTRLTVV.

The genes are TRBV19 and TRBJ1-6, with unresolved D. Germline-derived CDR1 and CDR2 are LNHDA and SQIVND (reference sequence). The CDR3 has 15 residues. With 3 bases removed from V and 3 bases from J, the gap between germline ends came to 9 bases. The CDR3 here is CASSMESNYNSPLHF. Here the CDR3 DNA reads TGTGCCAGTAGTATGGAATCAAACTATAATTCACCCCTCCACTTT.

This clone is medium-sized (0.01 to 0.1%). The chain employs TRBV5-1 and TRBJ2-2; 11 nucleotides agree with TRBD2. The CDR3 has 16 residues. The V gene's germline CDR1 is SGHRS and CDR2 YFSETQ. V lost 7 bases, J lost 1 base, and 6 bases stayed unmatched. DNA for the CDR3: TGCGCCAGCGTTGGGACTAGCGGATTGAACACCGGGGAGCTGTTTTTT. It translates to CASVGTSGLNTGELFF.

The genes are TRBV11-1 and TRBJ2-2, with D perhaps TRBD1 (5 bases). The CDR3 has 16 amino acids. V was clipped by 1 base and J by 0 bases, with 9 bases between them. Germline CDR1 SGHAT, CDR2 FQDESV (reference sequence). CDR3 protein: CASSLGQGANTGELFF. DNA for the CDR3: TGTGCCAGCAGCTTAGGGCAGGGTGCGAACACCGGGGAGCTGTTTTTT.

The chain links TRBV6-5 to TRBJ1-1; D uncertain. CDR1 and CDR2 (germline): MNHEY, SVGAGI. The CDR3 loop spans 14 amino acids. V was pared by 2 bases and J by 4 bases, with 11 bases between. CDR3 amino acids: CASSYGRESTEAFF. CDR3 coding DNA: TGTGCCAGCAGTTACGGCCGGGAATCCACTGAAGCTTTCTTT.

This clone has a handful of counts. V gene TRBV28 combines with J gene TRBJ2-7, with no clear D. Germline V lookup: CDR1 MDHEN, CDR2 SYDVKM. This CDR3 comprises 15 residues. The ends were cut back, 3 bases at V and 0 bases at J, with 12 bases in the middle. CDR3 residues: CASSLWSGFSYEQYF. CDR3 DNA sequence: TGTGCCAGCAGTTTGTGGTCCGGATTCTCCTACGAGCAGTACTTC.

The rearrangement joins TRBV5-1 to TRBJ1-2; D might be TRBD1 (5 bases). Germline values: CDR1 SGHRS, CDR2 YFSETQ. Trimming took off 0 bases at V and 4 bases at J, with 22 bases between the two ends. The CDR3 totals 18 residues. For the CDR3, the DNA is TGCGCCAGCAGCTTGGAGGGCATACGTGCAGGGCCGAGCTATGGCTACACCTTC. This gives the protein CASSLEGIRAGPSYGYTF.

This chain connects TRBV25-1 to TRBJ2-3; a weak D match, TRBD1 (6 bases). V was clipped by 4 bases and J by 0 bases, with 17 bases between them. Per germline, CDR1 MGHDK and CDR2 SYGVNS. The CDR3 is 17 residues long. For the CDR3, the DNA is TGTGCCAGCAGTGCAGCCTACAGGGCTCCTAGCACAGATACGCAGTATTTT. It codes for CASSAAYRAPSTDTQYF.

The V and J genes are TRBV5-6 and TRBJ1-2, with D possibly matching TRBD1 (6 bases). CDR1 and CDR2 from the germline V gene are SGHDT and YYEEEE. The CDR3 sequence is 13 residues long. Trimming cost V 4 bases and J 4 bases, with 11 bases left between them. CDR3 loop: CASSGGQIYGYTF. The DNA of the CDR3 is TGTGCCAGCAGCGGCGGACAGATCTATGGCTACACCTTC.

This sequence joins TRBV11-2 and TRBJ2-5; TRBD1 or TRBD2 may be the D gene (5 bases each). This CDR3 is built from 14 residues. Trimming removed 5 bases from V and 5 bases from J, with 15 bases in between. Germline CDR1 and CDR2: SGHAT and FQNNGV. CDR3 loop: CASSPQDWGETQYF. The DNA of the CDR3 is TGTGCCAGCAGCCCACAGGACTGGGGGGAGACCCAGTACTTC.

This clone is a singleton in its sample. V and J are TRBV6-5 and TRBJ1-2, with 8 bases lining up with TRBD1. Unmatched junction bases numbered 8, after V lost 6 bases and J lost 8 bases. Germline V gene data show CDR1 as MNHEY and CDR2 as SVGAGI. CDR3 size: 13 residues. CDR3 in amino acids: CASRGTGRGGYTF. CDR3 DNA sequence: TGTGCCAGCAGAGGGACAGGAAGAGGAGGCTACACCTTC.

This clone turned up a few times. V is TRBV6-6 and J is TRBJ1-5, with TRBD1 matching 8 bases. Trimming cost V 6 bases and J 2 bases; bases outside gene matches: 3. Looked up from germline, CDR1 is MNHNY and CDR2 is SVGAGI (reference sequence). The CDR3 contains 14 residues. The CDR3 reads CASSDRGGNQPQHF. The CDR3 region has the DNA TGTGCCAGCAGCGACAGGGGAGGCAATCAGCCCCAGCATTTT.

The V call is TRBV7-2, the J call TRBJ1-6; 9 nucleotides agree with TRBD1. From germline, CDR1 is SGHTA and CDR2 FQGNSA. This CDR3 comprises 14 residues. The trim removed 5 bases at V and 10 bases at J, leaving 6 bases unmatched. CDR3 DNA sequence: TGTGCCAGCAGCCCTCTACAGGGGGCCTCACCCCTCCACTTT. Translating it yields CASSPLQGASPLHF.

This rearrangement joins TRBV29-1 to TRBJ1-5; D call uncertain. Trimming cost V 4 bases and J 3 bases, with 13 bases left between them. The CDR3 is made up of 14 amino acids. Germline V gene lookup returns CDR1 SQVTM and CDR2 ANQGSEA. CDR3 loop: CSVGSSQANQPQHF. In DNA, the CDR3 is TGCAGCGTTGGATCAAGTCAGGCCAATCAGCCCCAGCATTTT.

V usage is TRBV18 and J usage is TRBJ2-1; 10 bases are a match to TRBD1. Germline V gene data show CDR1 as KGHSH and CDR2 as LQKENI. The V segment lost 5 bases and the J segment 6 bases; nucleotides outside the gene matches: 7. This CDR3 comprises 15 residues. CDR3 nucleotides: TGTGCCAGCTCAACCGGGACAGGGGCTACCAATGAGCAGTTCTTC. Its protein product is CASSTGTGATNEQFF.

V gene TRBV7-2 combines with J gene TRBJ1-3; 7 bases match TRBD1. This CDR3 is built from 16 residues. The ends lost 7 bases at V and 0 bases at J; junction bases unmatched: 9. CDR1 and CDR2 from the germline V gene are SGHTA and FQGNSA. The CDR3 nucleotides read TGTGCCAGCATTACCGGGACAGCCGGCTCTGGAAACACCATATATTTT. Translated: CASITGTAGSGNTIYF.

This clone appeared a few times. Other DNA sequences in this sample translate to the same CDR3. The chain employs TRBV4-1 and TRBJ1-2, with 8 bases lining up with TRBD1. The CDR3 is 14 amino acids. Trimming cost V 0 bases and J 8 bases; bases outside gene matches: 5. Per the germline V gene, CDR1 is MGHRA and CDR2 is YSYEKL. CDR3 DNA: TGCGCCAGCAGCCAAGAGGACAGGGTTGGCGGCTACACCTTC. Amino acids: CASSQEDRVGGYTF.

The chain has TRBV5-4 and TRBJ2-2, with TRBD1 matching over 7 bases. The CDR3 is made up of 14 amino acids. Germline CDR1 SGHNT, CDR2 YYREEE (reference sequence). Losses at the gene ends were 3 bases for V and 6 bases for J; bases not matched to a gene: 5. This CDR3 reads CASSSTGVPGELFF. The CDR3 region has the DNA TGTGCCAGCAGCTCTACAGGGGTACCCGGGGAGCTGTTTTTT. Full variable domain (rest looked up from reference TRBV5-4 and TRBJ2-2): ETGVTQSPTHLIKTRGQQVTLRCSSQSGHNTVSWYQQALGQGPQFIFQYYREEENGRGNFPPRFSGLQFPNYSSELNVNALELDDSALYLCASSSTGVPGELFFGEGSRLTVL.

This chain joins TRBV7-3 and TRBJ1-1, with 7 bases identical to TRBD1. The CDR3 is made up of 14 amino acids. Germline V gene sequence: CDR1 SGHTA, CDR2 FQGTGA. V lost 2 bases to trimming and J lost 6 bases; unmatched junction nucleotides: 6. Here the CDR3 reads CASSLVPQGAEAFF. In nucleotides, the CDR3 is TGTGCCAGCAGCTTAGTCCCTCAGGGGGCTGAAGCTTTCTTT.

A remark on this clone: Additional DNA sequences in this sample encode the identical CDR3. The CDR3 sequence: CASSLGHINEKLFF. The CDR3 DNA sequence: TGTGCCAGCAGCTTGGGACATATTAATGAAAAACTGTTTTTT. V and J are TRBV7-9 and TRBJ1-4, with D tentatively TRBD1 (6 bases). The ends were cut back, 3 bases at V and 4 bases at J, with 9 bases in the middle. CDR3 length: 14 residues. The germline V gene has CDR1 SEHNR and CDR2 FQNEAQ (reference sequence). The whole variable domain, filled in from reference TRBV7-9 and TRBJ1-4, reads DTGVSQNPRHKITKRGQNVTFRCDPISEHNRLYWYRQTLGQGPEFLTYFQNEAQLEKSRLLSDRFSAERPKGSFSTLEIQRTEQGDSAMYLCASSLGHINEKLFFGSGTQLSVL.

The chain employs TRBV11-2 and TRBJ2-7; 9 bases line up with TRBD2. The CDR3 runs to 14 residues. J lost 5 bases, V lost 5 bases, and 7 bases had no gene match. Germline assignment: CDR1 SGHAT and CDR2 FQNNGV. CDR3 protein: CASSAGLANDEQYF. The CDR3 DNA follows: TGTGCCAGCAGCGCAGGACTAGCGAACGACGAGCAGTACTTC.